The 20 T cell receptor beta chains below come from one sample, sequenced in a study of shared clonotypes between healthy human individuals (dated by TCRdb to the early 2020s). The receptor library was made with the immunoSEQ multiplex PCR assay. The source is immuneACCESS, and TCRdb retained only in-frame sequences with V and J called. Part of the clones is not carried over; for the studies checked, unresolved V genes explain less than half of this, and the remainder is unexplained. For this sample the table gives about 870,000 clones, of which nearly 95% were detected only once. The leading ten clones occupy 24% of the sample. CD8 naive samples were CD45RO-negative cells positively selected for CCR7, giving a CD45RA+CCR7+ population that excluded TemRA cells. The material sequenced was naive CD8+ T cells sorted from blood. The cell subset or site label for this specimen denotes: CD45RA+CCR7+. These receptors all come from a man aged 30 to 39 in good health.

The chain is built from TRBV10-1 and TRBJ2-1; TRBD2 matches at 10 bases. CDR3 length: 16 amino acids. J was trimmed by 10 bases and V by 5 bases; bases with no gene match: 14. CDR1 and CDR2 from the germline V gene are WNHNN and SYGVQD (reference sequence). CDR3 sequence reads: CASSSRLAGPGGEQFF. The DNA of the CDR3 is TGCGCCAGCAGTTCGAGACTAGCGGGCCCGGGTGGCGAGCAGTTCTTC.

The V gene is TRBV28, the J gene TRBJ2-7, with 8 bases lining up with TRBD1. Germline V gene data show CDR1 as MDHEN and CDR2 as SYDVKM. There are 16 residues in the CDR3. Trimming cost V 3 bases and J 5 bases; bases outside gene matches: 12. The CDR3, as DNA: TGTGCCAGCAGTTTGGCCGGACAGGGTTTTCTCCACGAGCAGTACTTC. It is translated as CASSLAGQGFLHEQYF.

This clone came up a few times. This CDR3 is CASSGLNQPQHF. CDR3 coding DNA: TGTGCCAGCAGCGGGCTTAATCAGCCCCAGCATTTT. This sequence joins TRBV7-6 and TRBJ1-5; no clear D gene. V was pared by 5 bases and J by 4 bases, with 6 bases between. Germline assignment: CDR1 SGHVS and CDR2 FNYEAQ. This CDR3 spans 12 amino acids.

V usage is TRBV7-6 and J usage is TRBJ2-5, with 7 positions matching TRBD2. Trimming removed 1 base from V and 1 base from J; junction bases left unmatched: 3. Germline V gene lookup returns CDR1 SGHVS and CDR2 FNYEAQ. The CDR3 length is 15 residues. The CDR3 sequence is CASSLGGGSQETQYF. In DNA form, the CDR3 reads TGTGCCAGCAGCTTAGGAGGCGGGAGCCAAGAGACCCAGTACTTC.

This chain uses TRBV7-9 with TRBJ2-1; 14 nucleotides align to TRBD2. Germline CDR1 and CDR2: SEHNR and FQNEAQ (reference sequence). The junction had 11 bases not matched to a gene; V was cut back by 5 bases and J by 8 bases. The CDR3 length is 17 residues. CDR3 protein: CASSNPGTSGSIYEQFF. DNA for the CDR3: TGTGCCAGCAGCAATCCCGGGACTAGCGGGAGTATCTATGAGCAGTTCTTC.

This clone was detected once. This chain joins TRBV29-1 and TRBJ2-2, with 9 bases fitting TRBD2. The germline V gene has CDR1 SQVTM and CDR2 ANQGSEA. V was pared by 2 bases and J by 4 bases, with 11 bases of the junction left unmatched. The CDR3 is made up of 17 amino acids. CDR3 region: CSVEIPIPAGGTGELFF. The CDR3 bases are TGCAGCGTTGAAATACCCATCCCAGCGGGAGGCACCGGGGAGCTGTTTTTT.

To note about this clone: In the same sample, other DNA sequences code for this CDR3. This chain connects TRBV27 to TRBJ2-7; unclear D gene. Trimming removed 0 bases from V and 1 base from J, with 4 bases in between. This CDR3 contains 13 residues. Per germline, CDR1 MNHEY and CDR2 SMNVEV (reference sequence). The CDR3 loop is CASSLSASYEQYF. CDR3 coding DNA: TGTGCCAGCAGTTTATCGGCGTCCTACGAGCAGTACTTC.

The rearrangement joins TRBV18 to TRBJ1-1; weak D call: TRBD1 (5 bases). Trimming shortened V by 5 bases and J by 0 bases, and 16 bases separated the two germline ends. The CDR3 spans 16 residues. Germline lookup yields CDR1 KGHSH and CDR2 LQKENI. The CDR3 coding sequence is TGTGCCAGCTCATTGGCAGGGAACATCATGAACACTGAAGCTTTCTTT. Encoded protein: CASSLAGNIMNTEAFF. Full variable domain (missing parts from reference TRBV18 and TRBJ1-1): NAGVMQNPRHLVRRRGQEARLRCSPMKGHSHVYWYRQLPEEGLKFMVYLQKENIIDESGMPKERFSAEFPKEGPSILRIQQVVRGDSAAYFCASSLAGNIMNTEAFFGQGTRLTVV.

V is TRBV19 and J is TRBJ2-7; possibly TRBD1 for D (5 bases). Between the trimmed V and J ends, which lost 3 bases and 4 bases, there was a span of 7 bases. Germline lookup yields CDR1 LNHDA and CDR2 SQIVND (reference sequence). CDR3 length: 12 residues. DNA of the CDR3: TGTGCCAGTAGTATTCAGGGTTACGAGCAGTACTTC. Protein: CASSIQGYEQYF.

This clone was recorded once. This chain joins TRBV10-3 and TRBJ2-1; D unclear. Trimming removed 3 bases from V and 6 bases from J, with 3 bases in between. The V gene's germline CDR1 is ENHRY and CDR2 SYGVKD. This CDR3 has 11 residues. CDR3 region: CAISETNEQFF. CDR3 sequence (DNA): TGTGCCATCAGTGAAACCAATGAGCAGTTCTTC.

J is TRBJ2-3 and V is TRBV25-1; D possibly corresponds to TRBD2 (6 bases). Germline CDR1 MGHDK, CDR2 SYGVNS. V lost 3 bases to trimming and J lost 2 bases, with 18 bases between them. The CDR3 sequence is 17 residues long. The CDR3 reads CASSEEVVGRYTDTQYF. The DNA for the CDR3 is TGTGCCAGCAGTGAGGAGGTGGTTGGGAGGTACACAGATACGCAGTATTTT.

This chain uses TRBV7-6 with TRBJ2-7, with 7 nucleotides matching TRBD2. With 5 bases clipped from V and 3 bases from J, the junction kept 10 bases outside the gene matches. The CDR3 has 15 residues. The V gene's germline CDR1 is SGHVS and CDR2 FNYEAQ. In DNA, the CDR3 is TGTGCCAGCAGCCCGACGGGGGGAGCGGGCTACGAGCAGTACTTC. Translated: CASSPTGGAGYEQYF.

This chain links TRBV7-9 with TRBJ1-2; a weak D match, TRBD1 (5 bases). V was trimmed by 5 bases and J by 8 bases, leaving 15 bases between them. Germline loops: CDR1 SEHNR, CDR2 FQNEAQ (reference sequence). This CDR3 comprises 13 residues. Here the CDR3 reads CASSPTVGDGYTF. In DNA, the CDR3 is TGTGCCAGCAGCCCGACGGTCGGGGACGGCTACACCTTC. Looking up the rest from reference TRBV7-9 and TRBJ1-2 gives the full variable domain: DTGVSQNPRHKITKRGQNVTFRCDPISEHNRLYWYRQTLGQGPEFLTYFQNEAQLEKSRLLSDRFSAERPKGSFSTLEIQRTEQGDSAMYLCASSPTVGDGYTFGSGTRLTVV.

This chain joins TRBV28 and TRBJ2-5; maybe TRBD1 (6 bases). Per the germline V gene, CDR1 is MDHEN and CDR2 is SYDVKM. The CDR3 covers 13 residues. Trimming pared 5 bases from V and 5 bases from J, leaving 12 bases between. The CDR3 is CASSPDSWETQYF. CDR3 DNA: TGTGCCAGCAGTCCGGACAGTTGGGAGACCCAGTACTTC.

V usage is TRBV28 and J usage is TRBJ2-1; no reliable D call. V gave up 6 bases and J gave up 5 bases, with 20 bases separating them. The V gene's germline CDR1 is MDHEN and CDR2 SYDVKM. The CDR3 loop spans 16 amino acids. CDR3 amino acids: CASSGRSVSENNEQFF. CDR3 coding DNA: TGTGCCAGCAGCGGACGCTCGGTTTCTGAGAACAATGAGCAGTTCTTC.

This chain uses TRBV10-3 with TRBJ2-3; 9 nucleotides line up with TRBD2. The germline V gene encodes CDR1 ENHRY and CDR2 SYGVKD. The V and J ends lost 0 bases and 1 base, in that order; junction bases with no gene match: 2. This CDR3 spans 16 amino acids. DNA of the CDR3: TGTGCCATCAGTGAGTCGACTAGCGGAGGCACAGATACGCAGTATTTT. This codes for CAISESTSGGTDTQYF.

The chain employs TRBV4-1 and TRBJ2-1; perhaps TRBD1 as D (5 bases). Per the germline V gene, CDR1 is MGHRA and CDR2 is YSYEKL. The V gene lost 1 base and the J gene lost 10 bases, with 11 bases spanning the gap. The CDR3 has 13 amino acids. CDR3 DNA: TGCGCCAGCAGCCAAGTTTTAGGGGCCGAGCAGTTCTTC. This codes for CASSQVLGAEQFF.

This chain joins TRBV9 and TRBJ1-1, with 7 bases aligning to TRBD1. The CDR3 has 14 residues. V dropped 3 bases and J dropped 4; count of bases not matched to a gene: 6. The germline CDR1 and CDR2 sequences are SGDLS and YYNGEE. The CDR3 region is CASSATTGVTEAFF. The CDR3, as DNA: TGTGCCAGCAGCGCAACTACAGGGGTCACTGAAGCTTTCTTT.

This clone occurred once. The genes are TRBV27 and TRBJ2-1; 10 positions match TRBD2. V lost 2 bases, J lost 4 bases, and 2 bases stayed unmatched. The CDR3 extends over 15 amino acids. Germline values: CDR1 MNHEY, CDR2 SMNVEV (reference sequence). CDR3 nucleotides: TGTGCCAGCAGTTTACTACTAGCGGGATACAATGAGCAGTTCTTC. Its translation: CASSLLLAGYNEQFF.

The gene calls are TRBV7-2 and TRBJ2-7; possibly TRBD2 for D (6 bases). The CDR3 runs to 15 residues. CDR1 SGHTA and CDR2 FQGNSA come from the germline V gene. V lost 1 base and J 2 bases, leaving 12 bases between the germline ends. The CDR3 loop is CASSLVAGPPYEQYF. The CDR3 DNA reads as TGTGCCAGCAGCTTAGTGGCGGGGCCACCCTACGAGCAGTACTTC.